Listed below are T cell receptor beta chains from one sample, sequenced in a study of T cells in Graves' hyperthyroidism and ophthalmopathy. TCRdb recomputed calls from the multiplex PCR reads with MiXCR, one row per CDR3 protein. This table holds around 760,000 distinct CDR3 sequences, roughly 32% found once. The sample consisted of blood. Source of these receptors: a middle-aged woman with Graves' hyperthyroidism. Both conserved end residues are part of each CDR3. D genes are given only for firm matches. Only part of the rows carry a size: once, few, many, or a class if the clone is expanded.

abundance	d_gene	j_gene	v_gene	CDR3aa	CDR3nt
.	.	TRBJ2-3	TRBV29-1	CSVPASTDTQYF	TGCAGCGTTCCCGCTAGCACAGATACGCAGTATTTT
few	TRBD1	TRBJ1-4	TRBV19	CASSPPGQLNEKLFF	TGTGCCAGTAGTCCACCGGGACAGCTTAATGAAAAACTGTTTTTT
.	TRBD1	TRBJ2-7	TRBV10-3	CAGSYMPPGQGVEQYF	TGTGCCGGCAGTTACATGCCCCCGGGACAGGGGGTCGAGCAGTACTTC
.	.	TRBJ2-2	TRBV19	CASIPNRDRVTGELFF	TGTGCCAGTATCCCTAACCGGGACCGGGTGACCGGGGAGCTGTTTTTT
.	.	TRBJ2-6	TRBV19	CASSLDRAPSGANVLTF	TGTGCCAGTAGCCTGGACAGAGCACCCTCTGGGGCCAACGTCCTGACTTTC
.	.	TRBJ1-4	TRBV7-6	CASSLSTANTGANEKLFF	TGTGCTAGCAGCTTAAGCACCGCGAACACCGGGGCTAATGAAAAACTGTTTTTT
.	TRBD2	TRBJ2-7	TRBV7-2	CASSPYTSGRSYGQYF	TGTGCCAGCAGTCCTTATACTAGCGGGAGGTCCTACGGGCAGTACTTC
.	.	TRBJ2-3	TRBV7-2	CASSGGGTDTQYF	TGTGCCAGCAGCGGCGGTGGGACAGATACGCAGTATTTT
.	.	TRBJ1-2	TRBV10-3	CAISDGQGLDYGYTF	TGTGCCATCAGTGATGGTCAGGGGCTGGACTATGGCTACACCTTC
.	.	TRBJ2-7	TRBV5-5	CASSLGGNYYEQYF	TGTGCCAGCAGCTTGGGAGGGAATTACTACGAGCAGTACTTC
.	.	TRBJ1-2	TRBV7-9	CASSLSLSITNYGYTF	TGTGCCAGCAGCTTAAGTTTGTCAATCACCAACTATGGCTACACCTTC
few	TRBD1	TRBJ1-2	TRBV7-2	CASSSRQGPLRKGYTF	TGTGCCAGCAGCTCACGACAGGGACCCCTTAGGAAGGGCTACACCTTC
many	.	TRBJ1-5	TRBV6-2/TRBV6-3	CASRDSPYQPQHF	TGTGCCAGCAGGGACAGCCCTTATCAGCCCCAGCATTTT
few	.	TRBJ1-5	TRBV20-1	CSFQSPGQPQHF	TGCAGTTTCCAGAGTCCTGGTCAGCCCCAGCATTTT
.	.	TRBJ1-3	TRBV10-3	CARNMGGDTLYF	TGTGCCAGGAACATGGGGGGAGACACCCTATATTTT
few	TRBD1	TRBJ1-1	TRBV7-9	CASSPRTGRVNTEAFF	TGTGCCAGCAGTCCGAGGACAGGGAGGGTGAACACTGAAGCTTTCTTT
.	.	TRBJ1-4	TRBV9	CASSDEGWTNEKLFF	TGTGCCAGCAGCGACGAGGGTTGGACTAATGAAAAACTGTTTTTT
.	TRBD2	TRBJ2-5	TRBV15	CATSSIAGGETQYF	TGTGCCACCAGCAGTATAGCGGGGGGAGAGACCCAGTACTTC
many	.	TRBJ1-1	TRBV10-3	CAISGAGHTNTEAFF	TGTGCCATCAGTGGGGCGGGACACACGAACACTGAAGCTTTCTTT
.	.	TRBJ1-1	TRBV20-1	CSVGTAPQNTETFF	TGCAGTGTGGGTACGGCACCTCAGAACACTGAAACTTTCTTT
.	TRBD2	TRBJ2-1	TRBV20-1	CSARPSGKSEQFF	TGCAGTGCTAGACCTAGCGGGAAGTCCGAGCAGTTCTTC
.	.	TRBJ2-3	TRBV19	CASSIDPPPDTQYF	TGTGCCAGTAGTATAGATCCCCCTCCGGATACGCAGTATTTT
.	.	TRBJ1-4	TRBV2	CASSERVGEKLFF	TGTGCCAGCAGTGAAAGGGTGGGGGAAAAACTGTTTTTT
few	.	TRBJ1-5	TRBV5-6	CASSPAGHQPQHF	TGTGCCAGCAGTCCTGCCGGGCATCAGCCCCAGCATTTT
.	.	TRBJ1-2	TRBV6-1	CASSQQRGGNLGYGYTF	TGTGCCAGCAGTCAGCAAAGGGGGGGGAACCTAGGGTATGGCTACACCTTC
.	.	TRBJ1-6	TRBV7-2	CASSLDGFHSPLHF	TGCGCCAGCAGCTTAGACGGATTCCATTCACCCCTCCACTTT
many	.	TRBJ1-2	TRBV7-9	CASSLKEVYYGYTF	TGTGCCAGCAGCTTAAAGGAAGTCTATTATGGCTACACCTTC
.	.	TRBJ1-1	TRBV5-5	CASSLSEGKAFF	TGTGCCAGCAGCTTGAGTGAAGGGAAGGCTTTCTTT
few	TRBD1	TRBJ1-1	TRBV2	CATSDPGQPEAFF	TGTGCCACCAGTGACCCGGGACAGCCTGAAGCTTTCTTT
many	TRBD2	TRBJ2-7	TRBV29-1	CSPPRKRGSYEQYF	TGCAGCCCCCCTCGGAAGCGGGGGTCCTACGAGCAGTACTTC
.	.	TRBJ1-5	TRBV29-1	CSVEGFGTSDQPQHF	TGCAGCGTTGAGGGCTTTGGGACTTCCGATCAGCCCCAGCATTTT
.	.	TRBJ2-3	TRBV12-3/TRBV12-4	CASSSMYRGGADTQYF	TGTGCCAGCAGTTCGATGTACAGGGGGGGTGCAGATACGCAGTATTTT
.	.	TRBJ2-2	TRBV24-1	CATSDSTTGTSNTGELFF	TGTGCCACCAGTGACAGTACTACCGGGACATCGAACACCGGGGAGCTGTTTTTT